These 28 T cell receptor beta chains were all obtained from the same sample, sequenced in a study of response to subunit inactivated influenza vaccine. In TCRdb, the RT-PCR reads were re-called with MiXCR into one record per CDR3 protein. Here the sample spans hundreds of thousands of distinct CDR3 sequences, 14% being singletons. Sequencing was performed on PBMCs from blood, taken roughly 15 days before vaccination. These receptors were obtained from a middle-aged man who received an inactivated influenza vaccine.

This clonotype was observed a few times. The J gene is TRBJ2-3, the V gene TRBV21-1; the table gives TRBD1 as D, unverified against the DNA. TRBV21-1 is given as a pseudogene. The CDR3 is 15 residues long. CDR3 sequence: CASSKEGESTDTQYF. The CDR3 nucleotides are TGTGCCAGCAGCAAAGAGGGGGAAAGCACAGATACGCAGTATTTT.

This chain links TRBV12-3 or TRBV12-4 with TRBJ2-3; no clear D gene. This CDR3 has 11 residues. V gave up 7 bases and J gave up 6 bases, with 8 bases separating them. CDR3 residues: CASTSRDTQYF. The DNA for the CDR3 is TGTGCCAGCACCAGCCGGGATACGCAGTATTTT.

In this sample, this clonotype turned up many times. This chain connects TRBV5-1 to TRBJ2-7, with D possibly called TRBD1 or TRBD2 (6 bases each). The germline CDR1 and CDR2 sequences are SGHRS and YFSETQ. Trimming left V 5 bases short and J 2 bases short, with 17 bases between. CDR3 length equals 15 residues. The CDR3 reads CASSLNGGSTYEQYF. The CDR3, as DNA: TGCGCCAGCAGTCTAAACGGGGGCAGCACCTACGAGCAGTACTTC.

The chain uses TRBV5-4 and TRBJ2-7; the D gene could be TRBD1 or TRBD2 (5 bases each). The CDR3 length is 14 residues. Trimming left V 4 bases short and J 2 bases short, with 13 bases between. The germline V gene has CDR1 SGHNT and CDR2 YYREEE (reference sequence). The CDR3 is CASSSRDGTYEQYF. Written as DNA, the CDR3 is TGTGCCAGCAGCAGTCGGGACGGAACCTACGAGCAGTACTTC.

This clonotype has just a few counts. V gene TRBV28 combines with J gene TRBJ1-3; tentative D call: TRBD1 (5 bases). Germline V gives CDR1 MDHEN, CDR2 SYDVKM. Trimming took 7 bases from V and 7 from J, leaving 20 bases between them. This CDR3 is built from 15 residues. As DNA, the CDR3 is TGTGCCAGCACGCGGCTCGGGGCAGGAGGTAACACCATATATTTT. Encoded protein: CASTRLGAGGNTIYF.

This clonotype was counted many times. The rearrangement uses TRBV25-1 and TRBJ1-4, with 7 nucleotides matching TRBD1. CDR1 and CDR2 (germline): MGHDK, SYGVNS. This CDR3 is built from 15 residues. The ends lost 3 bases at V and 8 bases at J; junction bases unmatched: 9. The CDR3 is CASSDSTGILEKLFF. For the CDR3, the DNA is TGTGCCAGCAGTGACTCGACAGGGATCTTAGAAAAACTGTTTTTT.

This chain uses TRBV7-9 with TRBJ2-7; the D is unclear. Germline loops: CDR1 SEHNR, CDR2 FQNEAQ (reference sequence). The CDR3 sequence is 16 residues long. V was clipped by 2 bases and J by 2 bases, with 16 bases between them. CDR3 region: CASSLNSGNSPYEQYF. The DNA of the CDR3 is TGTGCCAGCAGCTTAAATTCCGGTAACAGTCCCTACGAGCAGTACTTC. The whole variable domain, remainder taken from reference TRBV7-9 and TRBJ2-7, is DTGVSQNPRHKITKRGQNVTFRCDPISEHNRLYWYRQTLGQGPEFLTYFQNEAQLEKSRLLSDRFSAERPKGSFSTLEIQRTEQGDSAMYLCASSLNSGNSPYEQYFGPGTRLTVT.

This clonotype was detected a few times. The chain links TRBV2 to TRBJ2-7, with a weak D call TRBD1 (5 bases). The CDR3 length is 14 residues. The germline V gene encodes CDR1 SNHLY and CDR2 FYNNEI. Trimming stripped 2 bases from V and 3 bases from J, with 11 bases between. This chain's CDR3 is CASSEKGVSYEQYF. CDR3 nucleotide sequence: TGTGCCAGCAGTGAAAAAGGGGTAAGCTACGAGCAGTACTTC.

This clonotype appeared a few times. V is TRBV5-1 and J is TRBJ2-5; D is unresolved. From germline, CDR1 is SGHRS and CDR2 YFSETQ. There are 13 residues in the CDR3. V dropped 4 bases and J dropped 4 bases, with 11 bases sitting between them. This chain's CDR3 is CASSTDIVETQYF. The CDR3 DNA sequence: TGCGCCAGCAGCACTGACATCGTAGAGACCCAGTACTTC. The entire variable domain, with the rest obtained from reference TRBV5-1 and TRBJ2-5, is as follows: KAGVTQTPRYLIKTRGQQVTLSCSPISGHRSVSWYQQTPGQGLQFLFEYFSETQRNKGNFPGRFSGRQFSNSRSEMNVSTLELGDSALYLCASSTDIVETQYFGPGTRLLVL.

V and J are TRBV20-1 and TRBJ2-7; 9 bases map to TRBD1. V shed 4 bases, J shed 0 bases, and the junction held 4 bases outside the gene matches. Germline CDR1 DFQATT, CDR2 SNEGSKA (reference sequence). The CDR3 has 14 residues. In DNA, the CDR3 is TGCAGTGCTATCCCGGGACAGGGCTCCTACGAGCAGTACTTC. This gives the protein CSAIPGQGSYEQYF.

This clonotype was seen at least ten times. The V and J genes are TRBV28 and TRBJ2-5; 10 bases are shared with TRBD1. Germline V CDR1 and CDR2: MDHEN, SYDVKM. The CDR3 has 17 amino acids. The V segment lost 5 bases and the J segment 2 bases; nucleotides outside the gene matches: 11. In nucleotides, the CDR3 is TGTGCCAGCAGTCCCACCCGGGACAGGGGACGGCAAGAGACCCAGTACTTC. Its protein product is CASSPTRDRGRQETQYF.

In this sample, this clonotype turned up a few times. The chain couples TRBV27 to TRBJ2-7; 11 nucleotides align to TRBD1. The CDR3 extends over 17 amino acids. The trim removed 6 bases at V and 0 bases at J, leaving 10 bases unmatched. From germline, CDR1 is MNHEY and CDR2 SMNVEV (reference sequence). In DNA form, the CDR3 reads TGTGCCAGCAGCTCCACACGGACAGGGGGCCTCTCCTACGAGCAGTACTTC. Amino acid sequence: CASSSTRTGGLSYEQYF.

The genes are TRBV4-2 and TRBJ2-6; TRBD1 might be the D (7 bases). Germline-derived CDR1 and CDR2 are LGHNA and YNFKEQ. This CDR3 contains 16 residues. Trimming left V 6 bases short and J 1 base short, with 13 bases between. Here the CDR3 DNA reads TGTGCCAGCAGGAGTCCAGGGGGGTCTGGGGCCAACGTCCTGACTTTC. Residues: CASRSPGGSGANVLTF.

V and J are TRBV6-2 or TRBV6-3 and TRBJ2-7, with TRBD1 as a possible D gene (6 bases). Per the germline V gene, CDR1 is MNHEY and CDR2 is SVGEGT. Trimming shortened V by 0 bases and J by 6 bases, and 12 bases separated the two germline ends. The CDR3 runs to 14 residues. The CDR3 region has the DNA TGTGCCAGCAGTTACTCGAGGGACATTAGCGAGCAGTACTTC. This sequence encodes CASSYSRDISEQYF.

A few counts support this clonotype. The CDR3 DNA reads TGTGCCAGCCGTCCAACCGGACTAGCGGGGGTAGATACGCAGTATTTT. Translating it yields CASRPTGLAGVDTQYF. The rearrangement links TRBV28 to TRBJ2-3; TRBD2 matches 13 bases. The CDR3 covers 16 residues. CDR1 is MDHEN, CDR2 SYDVKM, per germline. Trimming took 8 bases from V and 5 from J; bases not matched to a gene: 10.

This rearrangement joins TRBV7-9 to TRBJ2-7; D is unclear. The CDR3 totals 12 residues. CDR1 is SEHNR, CDR2 FQNEAQ, per germline (reference sequence). The V end lost 4 bases, the J end lost 3 bases, and 7 bases lay between the germline ends. The chain's CDR3 is CASSSPLYEQYF. The CDR3 DNA reads TGTGCCAGCAGCTCCCCCCTCTACGAGCAGTACTTC.

This sequence joins TRBV5-1 and TRBJ1-1; no clear D. Trimming pared 2 bases from V and 7 bases from J, leaving 21 bases between. The germline V gene has CDR1 SGHRS and CDR2 YFSETQ. The CDR3 consists of 16 residues. The CDR3 loop is CASSLVGSGLPVEAFF. CDR3 DNA: TGCGCCAGCAGCTTAGTGGGCAGCGGTCTCCCGGTTGAAGCTTTCTTT.

The CDR3 sequence: CASRNIGEAFF. The CDR3 DNA sequence: TGTGCCAGCAGAAACATAGGTGAAGCTTTCTTT. This chain joins TRBV28 and TRBJ1-1, with unresolved D. The germline V gene encodes CDR1 MDHEN and CDR2 SYDVKM. Trimming pared 6 bases from V and 7 bases from J, leaving 9 bases between. The CDR3 runs to 11 residues. The full variable domain, completed using reference TRBV28 and TRBJ1-1, is DVKVTQSSRYLVKRTGEKVFLECVQDMDHENMFWYRQDPGLGLRLIYFSYDVKMKEKGDIPEGYSVSREKKERFSLILESASTNQTSMYLCASRNIGEAFFGQGTRLTVV.

V and J are TRBV6-1 and TRBJ2-2; 11 bases are shared with TRBD2. Trimming cost V 8 bases and J 7 bases; bases outside gene matches: 15. The germline V gene encodes CDR1 MNHNS and CDR2 SASEGT. The CDR3 has 17 amino acids. The CDR3 DNA is TGTGCCAGCCGTCCGACTAGCGGGACAGCTTTCCACGGGGAGCTGTTTTTT. Amino acid sequence: CASRPTSGTAFHGELFF.

The gene calls are TRBV6-2 or TRBV6-3 and TRBJ1-5; D remains ambiguous. This CDR3 comprises 16 residues. Deletions cut 6 bases from V and 6 bases from J, with 21 bases between. CDR1 and CDR2 from the germline V gene are MNHEY and SVGEGT. This chain's CDR3 is CASRPRTGPRRQPQHF. The DNA for the CDR3 is TGTGCCAGCAGGCCCCGGACGGGCCCTAGGCGTCAGCCCCAGCATTTT.

This clonotype has more than one count but fewer than ten. V is TRBV5-1 and J is TRBJ2-2; 15 nucleotides agree with TRBD2. Germline CDR1 and CDR2: SGHRS and YFSETQ. J was trimmed by 4 bases and V by 4 bases; bases with no gene match: 8. The CDR3 runs to 18 residues. The CDR3 loop reads CASSPGLAGGLSTGELFF. CDR3 bases: TGCGCCAGCAGCCCCGGACTAGCGGGGGGGCTTAGCACCGGGGAGCTGTTTTTT. Based on the CDR3 plus reference TRBV5-1 and TRBJ2-2, the full variable domain is KAGVTQTPRYLIKTRGQQVTLSCSPISGHRSVSWYQQTPGQGLQFLFEYFSETQRNKGNFPGRFSGRQFSNSRSEMNVSTLELGDSALYLCASSPGLAGGLSTGELFFGEGSRLTVL.

V is TRBV6-2 or TRBV6-3 and J is TRBJ1-2; 7 nucleotides match TRBD1. J gave up 2 bases and V 6 bases, and 3 bases lay outside the gene matches. This CDR3 contains 13 residues. CDR1 and CDR2 from the germline V gene are MNHEY and SVGEGT. The CDR3 spells CASRTGSNYGYTF. CDR3 bases: TGTGCCAGCAGGACAGGGTCAAACTATGGCTACACCTTC.

The chain is built from TRBV7-2 and TRBJ1-3, with D unresolved. V dropped 0 bases and J dropped 4 bases, with 7 bases sitting between them. The CDR3 has 14 amino acids. Germline V gene sequence: CDR1 SGHTA, CDR2 FQGNSA. The CDR3 bases are TGTGCCAGCAGCTTAGCGTCGGGCGGAAACACCATATATTTT. Translated, it gives CASSLASGGNTIYF. The variable domain in full, with the rest retrieved from reference TRBV7-2 and TRBJ1-3, is GAGVSQSPSNKVTEKGKDVELRCDPISGHTALYWYRQSLGQGLEFLIYFQGNSAPDKSGLPSDRFSAERTGGSVSTLTIQRTQQEDSAVYLCASSLASGGNTIYFGEGSWLTVV.

This clonotype was seen only a few times. The V gene is TRBV6-2 or TRBV6-3, the J gene TRBJ2-1, with D tentatively TRBD1 (6 bases). The germline gives CDR1 MNHEY, CDR2 SVGEGT. This CDR3 contains 15 residues. Trimming left V 5 bases short and J 4 bases short, with 15 bases between. The CDR3 DNA sequence: TGTGCCAGCAGTCCAAGGGGGAACCTGTACAATGAGCAGTTCTTC. This encodes CASSPRGNLYNEQFF.

This clonotype came up a few times. The chain links TRBV10-3 to TRBJ2-2; TRBD2 is a possible D gene (7 bases). Trimming pared 6 bases from V and 0 bases from J, leaving 23 bases between. Germline loops: CDR1 ENHRY, CDR2 SYGVKD. This CDR3 comprises 19 residues. The CDR3, as DNA: TGTGCCATCAGCGGACACTCGGGGCGGGGGCCCGCGAACACCGGGGAGCTGTTTTTT. As protein: CAISGHSGRGPANTGELFF.

This clonotype was observed a handful of times. The genes are TRBV12-3 or TRBV12-4 and TRBJ2-3; the match to TRBD2 covers 9 bases. This CDR3 contains 17 residues. V gave up 0 bases and J gave up 1 base; unmatched junction bases: 5. The DNA of the CDR3 is TGTGCCAGCAGTTTAGCGCTCAAGCGGGGGGGCACAGATACGCAGTATTTT. Its translation: CASSLALKRGGTDTQYF.

This chain connects TRBV20-1 to TRBJ2-5, with 10 bases matching TRBD1. After removal of 6 bases from V and 5 bases from J, the junction contained 6 bases not matched to a gene. This CDR3 comprises 13 residues. Per the germline V gene, CDR1 is DFQATT and CDR2 is SNEGSKA (reference sequence). CDR3 sequence: CSALDRGLETQYF. The CDR3 DNA reads as TGCAGTGCCCTAGACAGGGGGCTGGAGACCCAGTACTTC.

The chain has TRBV11-1 and TRBJ1-1; TRBD1 aligns across 8 bases. Germline V gene sequence: CDR1 SGHAT, CDR2 FQDESV (reference sequence). V lost 5 bases, J lost 1 base, and 6 bases stayed unmatched. The CDR3 length is 15 residues. DNA of the CDR3: TGTGCCAGCAGCGACAGGACAGGGCGGAACACTGAAGCTTTCTTT. It is translated as CASSDRTGRNTEAFF.